Listed below are T cell receptor beta chains from one sample, sequenced in a study of T cells in tumors after PD-1 blockade. Clones were sequenced by immunoSEQ multiplex PCR, and TCRdb holds only the in-frame ones, with some missing. Of 45,000 or so clones listed, roughly 80% are singletons. Here the sequenced sample was PBMCs, taken before anti-PD-1 therapy. All receptors derive from a human donor with advanced basal cell or squamous cell carcinoma (not recorded which). Both conserved end residues are part of each CDR3. D genes are given only for firm matches. Clone sizes are given selectively: once, few, many, or a class where the clone is expanded.

d_gene: NA; j_gene: TRBJ1-3; v_gene: TRBV28; abundance: NA; CDR3aa: CASSSPGRRGNTIYF; CDR3nt: TGTGCCAGCAGTTCCCCAGGCAGGCGTGGAAACACCATATATTTT
d_gene: TRBD1; j_gene: TRBJ1-2; v_gene: TRBV7-3; abundance: NA; CDR3aa: CASSPQTGVGYTF; CDR3nt: TGTGCCAGCAGCCCACAGACAGGGGTTGGCTACACCTTC
d_gene: NA; j_gene: TRBJ1-4; v_gene: TRBV13; abundance: NA; CDR3aa: CASAQDSNEKLFF; CDR3nt: TGTGCCAGCGCCCAGGATTCCAATGAAAAACTGTTTTTT
d_gene: TRBD1; j_gene: TRBJ2-5; v_gene: TRBV5-1; abundance: NA; CDR3aa: CASSLAGTDQETQYF; CDR3nt: TGCGCCAGCAGCTTGGCCGGGACAGACCAAGAGACCCAGTACTTC
d_gene: NA; j_gene: TRBJ1-5; v_gene: TRBV6-6; abundance: NA; CDR3aa: CASNPESGYNQPQHF; CDR3nt: TGTGCCAGCAACCCCGAGAGCGGTTACAATCAGCCCCAGCATTTT
d_gene: TRBD2; j_gene: TRBJ2-7; v_gene: TRBV7-2; abundance: NA; CDR3aa: CASSLVGGVSSYEQYF; CDR3nt: TGTGCCAGCAGCTTAGTGGGGGGGGTGAGCTCCTACGAGCAGTACTTC
d_gene: NA; j_gene: TRBJ2-2; v_gene: TRBV9; abundance: NA; CDR3aa: CASSLQENTGELFF; CDR3nt: TGTGCCAGCAGCCTACAGGAAAACACCGGGGAGCTGTTTTTT
d_gene: NA; j_gene: TRBJ2-2; v_gene: TRBV11-3; abundance: once; CDR3aa: CASSLAWRGNTGELFF; CDR3nt: TGTGCCAGCAGCTTAGCATGGCGGGGGAACACCGGGGAGCTGTTTTTT
d_gene: TRBD1; j_gene: TRBJ1-2; v_gene: TRBV28; abundance: NA; CDR3aa: CASISGTGGAGSRGYTF; CDR3nt: TGTGCCAGCATCTCCGGGACAGGGGGCGCCGGGTCCCGTGGCTACACCTTC
d_gene: NA; j_gene: TRBJ2-1; v_gene: TRBV24-1; abundance: NA; CDR3aa: CATSEGAEFYEQFF; CDR3nt: TGTGCCACCAGTGAAGGCGCCGAGTTTTATGAGCAGTTCTTC
d_gene: NA; j_gene: TRBJ1-5; v_gene: TRBV28; abundance: many; CDR3aa: CASSTGQSQPQHF; CDR3nt: TGTGCCAGCAGCACCGGCCAAAGCCAGCCCCAGCATTTT
d_gene: NA; j_gene: TRBJ2-7; v_gene: TRBV28; abundance: NA; CDR3aa: CASLGAYEQYF; CDR3nt: TGTGCCAGCCTCGGTGCCTACGAGCAGTACTTC
d_gene: NA; j_gene: TRBJ2-3; v_gene: TRBV5-1; abundance: NA; CDR3aa: CASSFGPGGTDTQYF; CDR3nt: TGCGCCAGCAGCTTCGGTCCCGGGGGCACAGATACGCAGTATTTT
d_gene: NA; j_gene: TRBJ2-7; v_gene: TRBV9; abundance: NA; CDR3aa: CASSVDAGATYEQYF; CDR3nt: TGTGCCAGCAGCGTAGATGCGGGGGCTACCTACGAGCAGTACTTC
d_gene: TRBD2; j_gene: TRBJ2-7; v_gene: TRBV27; abundance: NA; CDR3aa: CASRGLAGYEQYF; CDR3nt: TGTGCCAGCAGAGGACTAGCGGGATACGAGCAGTACTTC
d_gene: TRBD1; j_gene: TRBJ1-5; v_gene: TRBV12-5; abundance: NA; CDR3aa: CASGTTTGAGYSNQPQHF; CDR3nt: TGTGCTAGTGGTACTACGACAGGGGCTGGGTATAGCAATCAGCCCCAGCATTTT
d_gene: NA; j_gene: TRBJ2-2; v_gene: TRBV10-3; abundance: NA; CDR3aa: CAISELQGTPMPGELFF; CDR3nt: TGTGCCATCAGTGAGTTGCAGGGGACCCCGATGCCCGGGGAGCTGTTTTTT
d_gene: NA; j_gene: TRBJ2-7; v_gene: TRBV6-1; abundance: NA; CDR3aa: CASSEATQGGSYEQYF; CDR3nt: TGTGCCAGCAGTGAAGCTACACAGGGAGGGTCCTACGAGCAGTACTTC
d_gene: NA; j_gene: TRBJ2-7; v_gene: TRBV27; abundance: NA; CDR3aa: CASSLRRDSHEQYF; CDR3nt: TGTGCCAGCAGTTTACGACGGGATAGCCACGAGCAGTACTTC
d_gene: NA; j_gene: TRBJ2-1; v_gene: TRBV20-1; abundance: NA; CDR3aa: CSAYRANEQFF; CDR3nt: TGCAGTGCTTACAGGGCGAATGAGCAGTTCTTC
d_gene: NA; j_gene: TRBJ2-3; v_gene: TRBV9; abundance: once; CDR3aa: CASSPRWGSGTDTQYF; CDR3nt: TGTGCCAGCAGCCCCCGTTGGGGGTCAGGTACAGATACGCAGTATTTT
d_gene: NA; j_gene: TRBJ1-1; v_gene: TRBV7-9; abundance: NA; CDR3aa: CASSLSSMGAEAFF; CDR3nt: TGTGCCAGCAGCTTATCTTCTATGGGGGCTGAAGCTTTCTTT
d_gene: NA; j_gene: TRBJ2-3; v_gene: TRBV5-1; abundance: NA; CDR3aa: CASSLSIGYTDTQYF; CDR3nt: TGCGCCAGCAGCTTGTCTATAGGCTACACAGATACGCAGTATTTT
d_gene: NA; j_gene: TRBJ1-3; v_gene: TRBV28; abundance: NA; CDR3aa: CASTQRRPGNTIYF; CDR3nt: TGTGCCAGCACTCAACGTCGTCCGGGAAACACCATATATTTT
d_gene: TRBD2; j_gene: TRBJ2-1; v_gene: TRBV6-4; abundance: medium-sized; CDR3aa: CASSELAGHNEQFF; CDR3nt: TGTGCCAGCAGTGAGCTAGCGGGACACAATGAGCAGTTCTTC
d_gene: TRBD1; j_gene: TRBJ1-1; v_gene: TRBV10-3; abundance: NA; CDR3aa: CAISRGPREVNTEAFF; CDR3nt: TGTGCCATCAGCAGGGGGCCCCGGGAGGTGAACACTGAAGCTTTCTTT
d_gene: NA; j_gene: TRBJ2-2; v_gene: TRBV25-1; abundance: NA; CDR3aa: CASSELIGSSTGELFF; CDR3nt: TGTGCCAGCAGTGAATTGATAGGCAGCTCTACCGGGGAGCTGTTTTTT
d_gene: NA; j_gene: TRBJ2-1; v_gene: TRBV12-1; abundance: NA; CDR3aa: CASSFAQSPSGSFRSYNEQFF; CDR3nt: TGTGCCAGCAGCTTTGCGCAAAGCCCTAGCGGGAGTTTTCGCTCCTACAATGAGCAGTTCTTC
d_gene: NA; j_gene: TRBJ2-7; v_gene: TRBV3-1/TRBV3-2; abundance: NA; CDR3aa: CASSQVNQLQGRSYEQYF; CDR3nt: TGTGCCAGCAGCCAAGTTAACCAGCTACAGGGACGCTCCTACGAGCAGTACTTC
d_gene: NA; j_gene: TRBJ1-6; v_gene: TRBV27; abundance: few; CDR3aa: CASKTVSNSPLHF; CDR3nt: TGTGCCAGCAAGACAGTTTCTAATTCACCCCTCCACTTT
d_gene: NA; j_gene: TRBJ2-3; v_gene: TRBV5-1; abundance: NA; CDR3aa: CASSFSGVPADTQYF; CDR3nt: TGCGCCAGCAGCTTCTCGGGGGTCCCCGCGGATACGCAGTATTTT
d_gene: NA; j_gene: TRBJ1-1; v_gene: TRBV5-4; abundance: NA; CDR3aa: CASGENWGTEAFF; CDR3nt: TGTGCCAGCGGAGAGAATTGGGGCACTGAAGCTTTCTTT
d_gene: NA; j_gene: TRBJ2-2; v_gene: TRBV3-1/TRBV3-2; abundance: NA; CDR3aa: CASSQSGQGTPGELFF; CDR3nt: TGTGCCAGCAGCCAGTCAGGGCAGGGGACCCCCGGGGAGCTGTTTTTT
d_gene: NA; j_gene: TRBJ1-6; v_gene: TRBV6-5; abundance: NA; CDR3aa: CASDSSYNSPLHF; CDR3nt: TGTGCCAGTGACAGTTCGTATAATTCACCCCTCCACTTT
d_gene: NA; j_gene: TRBJ1-2; v_gene: TRBV28; abundance: NA; CDR3aa: CASSLEGSRLYGYTF; CDR3nt: TGTGCCAGCAGTTTGGAGGGGTCACGACTCTATGGCTACACCTTC
d_gene: NA; j_gene: TRBJ1-5; v_gene: TRBV19; abundance: NA; CDR3aa: CASSIEHGMNQPQHF; CDR3nt: TGTGCCAGTAGTATAGAACACGGGATGAACCAGCCCCAGCATTTT
d_gene: NA; j_gene: TRBJ1-1; v_gene: TRBV19; abundance: NA; CDR3aa: CASGTNTEAFF; CDR3nt: TGTGCCAGTGGGACGAACACTGAAGCTTTCTTT
d_gene: TRBD1; j_gene: TRBJ2-1; v_gene: TRBV5-8; abundance: once; CDR3aa: CASSRQGSPHNEQFF; CDR3nt: TGTGCCAGCAGCCGACAGGGATCGCCCCACAATGAGCAGTTCTTC
d_gene: TRBD1; j_gene: TRBJ2-3; v_gene: TRBV6-5; abundance: NA; CDR3aa: CASSYSMGQGTDTQYF; CDR3nt: TGTGCCAGCAGTTACTCGATGGGACAGGGCACAGATACGCAGTATTTT
d_gene: NA; j_gene: TRBJ1-5; v_gene: TRBV7-8; abundance: medium-sized; CDR3aa: CASSLWGESNQPQHF; CDR3nt: TGTGCCAGCAGCTTATGGGGGGAAAGCAATCAGCCCCAGCATTTT
d_gene: NA; j_gene: TRBJ1-2; v_gene: TRBV6-5; abundance: NA; CDR3aa: CASSNTETYGYTF; CDR3nt: TGTGCCAGCAGTAACACAGAGACCTATGGCTACACCTTC
d_gene: NA; j_gene: TRBJ1-3; v_gene: TRBV7-8; abundance: once; CDR3aa: CASGFRGASGNTIYF; CDR3nt: TGTGCCAGCGGATTCAGGGGCGCATCTGGAAACACCATATATTTT
d_gene: NA; j_gene: TRBJ2-7; v_gene: TRBV13; abundance: NA; CDR3aa: CASSLVDEQYF; CDR3nt: TGTGCCAGCAGCTTAGTGGACGAGCAGTACTTC
d_gene: TRBD2; j_gene: TRBJ2-1; v_gene: TRBV11-3; abundance: NA; CDR3aa: CASSRPGLDSGNEQFF; CDR3nt: TGTGCCAGCAGCCGGCCGGGACTAGATAGTGGCAATGAGCAGTTCTTC
d_gene: NA; j_gene: TRBJ2-5; v_gene: TRBV11-3; abundance: NA; CDR3aa: CASSLGGQETQYF; CDR3nt: TGTGCCAGCAGCTTAGGGGGACAAGAGACCCAGTACTTC
d_gene: TRBD1; j_gene: TRBJ1-2; v_gene: TRBV7-2; abundance: once; CDR3aa: CASSTGQDGRGYTF; CDR3nt: TGTGCCAGCAGCACCGGACAGGATGGTCGGGGCTACACCTTC
d_gene: TRBD1; j_gene: TRBJ1-5; v_gene: TRBV4-1; abundance: once; CDR3aa: CASREGTGGGNQPQHF; CDR3nt: TGCGCCAGCAGGGAAGGGACAGGGGGCGGCAATCAGCCCCAGCATTTT
d_gene: TRBD1; j_gene: TRBJ1-4; v_gene: TRBV29-1; abundance: few; CDR3aa: CSVEDGTGGTNEKLFF; CDR3nt: TGCAGCGTTGAAGACGGGACAGGGGGCACTAATGAAAAACTGTTTTTT
d_gene: NA; j_gene: TRBJ2-7; v_gene: TRBV29-1; abundance: NA; CDR3aa: CSVEEGYEQYF; CDR3nt: TGCAGCGTTGAAGAGGGGTACGAGCAGTACTTC
d_gene: TRBD1; j_gene: TRBJ1-3; v_gene: TRBV2; abundance: NA; CDR3aa: CASGRQGLSGNTIYF; CDR3nt: TGTGCCAGCGGAAGACAGGGCCTCTCTGGAAACACCATATATTTT
d_gene: NA; j_gene: TRBJ2-2; v_gene: TRBV7-9; abundance: NA; CDR3aa: CASSLVSSGTGELFF; CDR3nt: TGTGCCAGCAGCTTAGTTAGTAGTGGCACCGGGGAGCTGTTTTTT
d_gene: TRBD1; j_gene: TRBJ2-2; v_gene: TRBV6-5; abundance: NA; CDR3aa: CASSPRQGSTGELFF; CDR3nt: TGTGCCAGCAGTCCCCGACAGGGTAGCACCGGGGAGCTGTTTTTT
d_gene: TRBD1; j_gene: TRBJ1-2; v_gene: TRBV7-2; abundance: NA; CDR3aa: CASSPRTGGLGYTF; CDR3nt: TGTGCCAGCAGCCCAAGGACAGGGGGCCTTGGCTACACCTTC
d_gene: NA; j_gene: TRBJ2-7; v_gene: TRBV6-1; abundance: NA; CDR3aa: CASSEVVNGGYEQYF; CDR3nt: TGTGCCAGCAGTGAAGTTGTCAATGGGGGATACGAGCAGTACTTC
d_gene: TRBD1; j_gene: TRBJ2-4; v_gene: TRBV6-1; abundance: NA; CDR3aa: CASSEGTGLAKNIQYF; CDR3nt: TGTGCCAGCAGTGAAGGGACAGGTCTAGCCAAAAACATTCAGTACTTC
d_gene: NA; j_gene: TRBJ2-4; v_gene: TRBV19; abundance: NA; CDR3aa: CASRGGGLAKNIQYF; CDR3nt: TGTGCCAGTAGAGGGGGAGGGCTAGCCAAAAACATTCAGTACTTC
d_gene: NA; j_gene: TRBJ1-4; v_gene: TRBV6-5; abundance: NA; CDR3aa: CASSPGRIMTKLFF; CDR3nt: TGTGCCAGCAGTCCGGGACGGATAATGACTAAACTGTTTTTT